These 19 T cell receptor beta chains share one sample of origin, sequenced in a study of cytomegalovirus exposure and HLA in healthy donors. TCRdb's table, derived via immunoSEQ multiplex PCR, lists solely in-frame clones and lacks some. The table shows more than 300,000 clones, with 70% to 90% occurring only once. Material for sequencing was PBMCs. Every receptor here comes from a woman aged 18-35 years in good health and CMV-seronegative.

The chain recombines TRBV28 with TRBJ1-1, with a weak D call TRBD1 (6 bases). V was cut by 3 bases and J by 4 bases, with 21 bases left in between. Germline-derived CDR1 and CDR2 are MDHEN and SYDVKM. This CDR3 region has 17 residues. CDR3 DNA sequence: TGTGCCAGCAGTTTGTTCACAGGGATTTCGATCGGCACTGAAGCTTTCTTT. It translates to CASSLFTGISIGTEAFF.

The genes are TRBV29-1 and TRBJ2-1, with a weak D call TRBD2 (5 bases). Germline values: CDR1 SQVTM, CDR2 ANQGSEA. V lost 4 bases, J lost 8 bases, and 6 bases lay in between. This CDR3 has 10 amino acids. CDR3 coding DNA: TGCAGCGTTGCAGCGGATGAGCAGTTCTTC. Its protein is CSVAADEQFF.

V and J are TRBV28 and TRBJ2-4; D uncertain. Germline V gene data show CDR1 as MDHEN and CDR2 as SYDVKM. The germline V and J ends were trimmed by 5 bases and 10 bases, with 15 bases remaining between them. The CDR3 has 13 residues. DNA for the CDR3: TGTGCCAGCAGTCCCAATAATGTAGAAATTCAGTACTTC. Translating it yields CASSPNNVEIQYF.

The gene calls are TRBV7-8 and TRBJ2-5; TRBD1 is a possible D gene (7 bases). Trimming took off 1 base at V and 4 bases at J, with 13 bases between the two ends. CDR1 is SGHVS and CDR2 is FQNEAQ in the germline V gene. CDR3 length: 15 amino acids. This CDR3 reads CASSLEEGAGETQYF. The CDR3 DNA sequence: TGTGCCAGCAGCTTAGAGGAGGGGGCGGGAGAGACCCAGTACTTC.

Here the CDR3 reads CASTGTGLYQPQHF. The CDR3 DNA is TGTGCCAGCACTGGGACAGGGTTGTATCAGCCCCAGCATTTT. This rearrangement joins TRBV2 to TRBJ1-5; 9 bases are a match to TRBD1. In germline, CDR1 is SNHLY, CDR2 FYNNEI. This CDR3 region has 14 residues. J lost 5 bases, V lost 7 bases, and 6 bases had no gene match.

A remark on this clone: This same CDR3 is encoded by further DNA sequences in the sample. The V gene is TRBV27, the J gene TRBJ2-7; D remains ambiguous. CDR1 and CDR2 (germline): MNHEY, SMNVEV (reference sequence). The length of the CDR3 is 11 residues. The V gene lost 4 bases and the J gene lost 1 base, with 2 bases spanning the gap. CDR3 protein: CASSSSYEQYF. CDR3 in DNA: TGTGCCAGCAGTTCTTCCTACGAGCAGTACTTC.

This chain connects TRBV14 to TRBJ2-3; TRBD2 aligns across 8 bases. After removal of 4 bases from V and 5 bases from J, the junction contained 5 bases not matched to a gene. CDR3 length: 14 amino acids. The germline V gene encodes CDR1 SGHDN and CDR2 FVKESK. In nucleotides, the CDR3 is TGTGCCAGCAGCCCTGAGCGGGGGCGAGATACGCAGTATTTT. This translates into CASSPERGRDTQYF.

This clone has a single count. The gene calls are TRBV28 and TRBJ1-2; a possible D gene is TRBD1 (6 bases). This CDR3 is 15 amino acids long. Germline V gene sequence: CDR1 MDHEN, CDR2 SYDVKM. V was cut by 3 bases and J by 3 bases, with 14 bases left in between. CDR3 in DNA: TGTGCCAGCAGTTTGTGGGGAGCAGGGGACTATGGCTACACCTTC. The encoded protein is CASSLWGAGDYGYTF.

This chain joins TRBV14 and TRBJ2-1; TRBD2 matches 10 bases. The germline CDR1 and CDR2 sequences are SGHDN and FVKESK. With V trimmed by 2 bases and J by 4 bases, 8 bases remained unmatched. This CDR3 is built from 17 residues. CDR3 sequence (DNA): TGTGCCAGCAGCCAATCGCTGGGACTAGCGACTTACAATGAGCAGTTCTTC. Translated, it gives CASSQSLGLATYNEQFF.

This clone has a single count. The V and J genes are TRBV7-6 and TRBJ2-5; 8 bases line up with TRBD1. Germline V gene sequence: CDR1 SGHVS, CDR2 FNYEAQ. V lost 0 bases to trimming and J lost 5 bases; unmatched junction nucleotides: 5. This CDR3 has 15 residues. The CDR3: CASSLAGQGGETQYF. DNA for the CDR3: TGTGCCAGCAGCTTAGCCGGACAGGGTGGGGAGACCCAGTACTTC.

This sequence joins TRBV11-2 and TRBJ2-5; 12 positions agree with TRBD2. Per germline, CDR1 SGHAT and CDR2 FQNNGV. The CDR3 length is 18 residues. J gave up 2 bases and V 3 bases, and 10 bases lay outside the gene matches. Written as DNA, the CDR3 is TGTGCCAGCAGCTTGTATGGGACTAGCGGGCAACAACAAGAGACCCAGTACTTC. Amino acids: CASSLYGTSGQQQETQYF.

This clone was found once. The V gene is TRBV28, the J gene TRBJ2-7; 7 nucleotides match TRBD1. CDR1 MDHEN and CDR2 SYDVKM come from the germline V gene. J gave up 2 bases and V 5 bases, and 6 bases lay outside the gene matches. This CDR3 contains 14 residues. The CDR3 reads CASSQQGRPYEQYF. CDR3 nucleotides: TGTGCCAGCAGTCAACAGGGGCGCCCCTACGAGCAGTACTTC. Supplemented by reference TRBV28 and TRBJ2-7, the full variable domain reads DVKVTQSSRYLVKRTGEKVFLECVQDMDHENMFWYRQDPGLGLRLIYFSYDVKMKEKGDIPEGYSVSREKKERFSLILESASTNQTSMYLCASSQQGRPYEQYFGPGTRLTVT.

This rearrangement joins TRBV6-6 to TRBJ2-7, with 9 bases aligning to TRBD1. J lost 5 bases, V lost 7 bases, and 15 bases had no gene match. The CDR3 is 16 residues long. Germline CDR1 MNHNY, CDR2 SVGAGI (reference sequence). CDR3 protein: CASTYTWTGALHEQYF. Here the CDR3 DNA reads TGTGCCAGCACTTATACTTGGACAGGGGCTCTCCACGAGCAGTACTTC.

The V call is TRBV4-2, the J call TRBJ1-2; a weak D match, TRBD1 (6 bases). Trimming took off 4 bases at V and 2 bases at J, with 11 bases between the two ends. CDR1 and CDR2 (germline): LGHNA, YNFKEQ. The CDR3 sequence is 14 residues long. The CDR3 loop is CASSPTGSNYGYTF. The CDR3 bases are TGTGCCAGCAGCCCGACAGGTTCCAACTATGGCTACACCTTC.

The sample holds one count of this clone. The chain recombines TRBV5-4 with TRBJ2-3; a possible D gene is TRBD2 (6 bases). The CDR3 totals 14 residues. Trimming took off 4 bases at V and 5 bases at J, with 14 bases between the two ends. Looked up from germline, CDR1 is SGHNT and CDR2 is YYREEE (reference sequence). This chain's CDR3 is CASSLSGVGDTQYF. The DNA for the CDR3 is TGTGCCAGCAGCCTCTCGGGGGTAGGAGATACGCAGTATTTT.

V gene TRBV29-1 combines with J gene TRBJ1-3, with TRBD1 as a possible D gene (5 bases). The CDR3 runs 12 residues. V was pared by 7 bases and J by 0 bases, with 7 bases between. The germline V gene encodes CDR1 SQVTM and CDR2 ANQGSEA. The CDR3 spells CSGRDSGNTIYF. The CDR3 nucleotides read TGCAGCGGCAGGGACTCTGGAAACACCATATATTTT.

This clone appeared once. J is TRBJ2-5 and V is TRBV28, with D perhaps TRBD2 (5 bases). V was trimmed by 5 bases and J by 0 bases, leaving 13 bases between them. CDR3 length equals 15 residues. The germline V gene encodes CDR1 MDHEN and CDR2 SYDVKM. Written as DNA, the CDR3 is TGTGCCAGCAGTGCGAGGACTTGGTACCAAGAGACCCAGTACTTC. Its protein product is CASSARTWYQETQYF.

The CDR3 reads CASSNPLKTQYF. The CDR3 DNA is TGTGCCAGCAGCAACCCCCTAAAGACCCAGTACTTC. The rearrangement joins TRBV21-1 to TRBJ2-5; TRBD2 reflects the table's D call only, with no check against the DNA. TRBV21-1 corresponds to a pseudogene. The CDR3 has 12 residues.

The gene calls are TRBV28 and TRBJ2-3; 8 bases fit TRBD2. The CDR3 contains 15 residues. After removal of 1 base from V and 6 bases from J, the junction contained 6 bases not matched to a gene. Germline V gene lookup returns CDR1 MDHEN and CDR2 SYDVKM. CDR3 in DNA: TGTGCCAGCAGTTTATCCCTCGGGAGGGCGGATACGCAGTATTTT. Its protein is CASSLSLGRADTQYF.